This T cell receptor (beta chain) derives from a study of T cell responses to AZD1222 COVID-19 vaccine. Notes on the study in general: Donors skewed white British and female; clonal diversity was possibly underestimated. Rises in breadth and depth of Spike-specific TCRs came after two AZD1222 doses.

Assay used: immunoSEQ multiplex PCR; TCRdb lists only in-frame clones, some missing. The sample yields roughly 80,000 clones, around nine tenths seen once. Remarks on this clone: Its target is unknown.

Germline V gene data show CDR1 as SGHTS and CDR2 as YDEGEE. V was pared by 6 bases and J by 0 bases, with 18 bases between. The CDR3 loop spans 16 amino acids. This receptor was obtained from an adult who received the AZD1222 COVID-19 vaccine. The V gene is TRBV5-8, the J gene TRBJ1-1, with D tentatively TRBD1 (5 bases). The material sequenced was peripheral blood, taken 28 days after the second AZD1222 dose. DNA for the CDR3: TGTGCCAGCACCCTCGGATGGGGGTTCATGAACACTGAAGCTTTCTTT. Translating it yields CASTLGWGFMNTEAFF.